A selection of T cell receptor beta chains follows, all from one sample in a study of T-cell memory formation after mild COVID-19. TCRdb fed the 5' RACE reads into MiXCR, producing one record per CDR3 protein. This table holds under 400,000 distinct CDR3 sequences, roughly 20% found once. The source material was PBMCs or a T cell subset sorted from them (not recorded which). The receptor source for this set is an adult woman who had mild COVID-19 (a few samples of this study predate the infection). Cell type and time point are not known. CDR3s include the opening cysteine and the closing phenylalanine or tryptophan. The D gene is left open where the match is weak. For some rows the clone size is stated as once, few or many, or as a class when expanded; others skip it.

J gene: TRBJ2-5
V gene: TRBV29-1
D gene: -
clone size: -
CDR3 protein: CSVSGSEGQETQYF
CDR3 DNA: TGCAGCGTTTCCGGGTCAGAGGGCCAAGAGACCCAGTACTTC

J gene: TRBJ2-4
V gene: TRBV6-5
D gene: -
clone size: few
CDR3 protein: CASSFSSIAKNIQYF
CDR3 DNA: TGTGCCAGCAGTTTCAGCTCGATAGCCAAAAACATTCAGTACTTC

J gene: TRBJ2-2
V gene: TRBV20-1
D gene: TRBD2
clone size: -
CDR3 protein: CSARDPGLAGSGNTGELFF
CDR3 DNA: TGCAGTGCTAGAGATCCAGGACTAGCGGGGTCGGGAAACACCGGGGAGCTGTTTTTT

J gene: TRBJ2-7
V gene: TRBV12-3/TRBV12-4
D gene: -
clone size: few
CDR3 protein: CASSFGSHYEQYF
CDR3 DNA: TGTGCCAGCAGTTTCGGTTCCCACTACGAGCAGTACTTC

J gene: TRBJ1-2
V gene: TRBV5-1
D gene: -
clone size: -
CDR3 protein: CASSLASGGANYGYTF
CDR3 DNA: TGCGCCAGCAGCTTGGCTTCGGGGGGCGCGAACTATGGCTACACCTTC

J gene: TRBJ1-2
V gene: TRBV30
D gene: -
clone size: -
CDR3 protein: CAWSRPSGYGYTF
CDR3 DNA: TGTGCCTGGAGTCGGCCTTCGGGGTATGGCTACACCTTC

J gene: TRBJ2-2
V gene: TRBV7-2
D gene: -
clone size: few
CDR3 protein: CASSLLQRELFF
CDR3 DNA: TGTGCCAGCAGCTTATTGCAGAGGGAGCTGTTTTTT

J gene: TRBJ1-5
V gene: TRBV23-1
D gene: -
clone size: few
CDR3 protein: CASSPLRRRQPQHF
CDR3 DNA: TGCGCCAGCAGTCCCTTACGGAGGAGGCAGCCCCAGCATTTT

J gene: TRBJ2-7
V gene: TRBV7-8
D gene: -
clone size: -
CDR3 protein: CASSSRITTDEQYF
CDR3 DNA: TGTGCCAGCAGCTCGCGGATTACAACGGACGAGCAGTACTTC

J gene: TRBJ2-1
V gene: TRBV5-1
D gene: TRBD2
clone size: few
CDR3 protein: CASSLGLAGGPGEQFF
CDR3 DNA: TGCGCCAGCAGCTTGGGACTAGCGGGAGGGCCGGGGGAGCAGTTCTTC

J gene: TRBJ1-2
V gene: TRBV10-3
D gene: TRBD1
clone size: few
CDR3 protein: CAISGWDRDYGYTF
CDR3 DNA: TGTGCCATCAGTGGGTGGGACAGAGACTATGGCTACACCTTC

J gene: TRBJ1-2
V gene: TRBV12-3/TRBV12-4
D gene: -
clone size: -
CDR3 protein: CASRTGTRRGYTF
CDR3 DNA: TGTGCCAGCAGAACCGGGACACGTCGTGGCTACACCTTC

J gene: TRBJ2-2
V gene: TRBV4-1
D gene: -
clone size: -
CDR3 protein: CASSQEFTRNFGTGELFF
CDR3 DNA: TGCGCCAGCAGCCAGGAGTTTACTAGAAACTTCGGCACCGGGGAGCTGTTTTTT

J gene: TRBJ2-5
V gene: TRBV25-1
D gene: -
clone size: few
CDR3 protein: CASSDSAGGSYQETQYF
CDR3 DNA: TGTGCCAGCAGTGACTCTGCGGGCGGTTCGTACCAAGAGACCCAGTACTTC

J gene: TRBJ1-1
V gene: TRBV7-9
D gene: -
clone size: many
CDR3 protein: CASSSSRHKSTEAFF
CDR3 DNA: TGTGCCAGCAGCTCCTCCCGACACAAATCCACTGAAGCTTTCTTT

J gene: TRBJ2-7
V gene: TRBV20-1
D gene: TRBD2
clone size: -
CDR3 protein: CSARDMSSGTFEQYF
CDR3 DNA: TGCAGTGCTAGAGATATGTCTAGCGGGACGTTCGAGCAGTACTTC

J gene: TRBJ1-2
V gene: TRBV4-1
D gene: -
clone size: many
CDR3 protein: CASSQVWERINYGYTF
CDR3 DNA: TGCGCCAGCAGCCAAGTATGGGAACGGATTAACTATGGCTACACCTTC